Below are 4 T cell receptor beta chains sequenced from a single sample in a study of spatial heterogeneity in lung cancer. Noted time point: blood at routine non-recurrence follow-up after resection. TCRdb called the 5' RACE reads again in MiXCR, with one record for every CDR3 protein. The sample includes 40,000 to 45,000 distinct CDR3 sequences, 22% seen only once; the top ten take under 8%. This sample comprised PBMCs, obtained at follow-up. These receptors were obtained from a female donor with early-stage non-small cell lung cancer.

The rearrangement links TRBV3-1 to TRBJ2-6, with TRBD2 as a possible D gene (5 bases). The CDR3 has 17 amino acids. Trimming stripped 4 bases from V and 4 bases from J, with 17 bases between. Looked up from germline, CDR1 is LGHDT and CDR2 is YNNKEL (reference sequence). CDR3 nucleotide sequence: TGTGCCAGCAGCCCAGAGGGAGCTTGGTCGGGGGCCAACGTCCTGACTTTC. It yields the protein CASSPEGAWSGANVLTF.

There are a few counts of this clonotype. The chain carries TRBV6-1 and TRBJ1-5, with D hard to call. Germline V gives CDR1 MNHNS, CDR2 SASEGT. The CDR3 runs to 14 residues. Trimming cost V 6 bases and J 0 bases, with 9 bases left between them. The CDR3 reads CASSPNPSNQPQHF. CDR3 nucleotide sequence: TGTGCCAGCAGCCCGAATCCTAGCAATCAGCCCCAGCATTTT.

This clonotype came up many times. The genes are TRBV19 and TRBJ2-5; D gene ambiguous. Germline CDR1 LNHDA, CDR2 SQIVND (reference sequence). This CDR3 comprises 13 residues. Trimming cost V 6 bases and J 5 bases, with 13 bases left between them. For the CDR3, the DNA is TGTGCCAGTAGCATAAGGTTAGAGGAGACCCAGTACTTC. It yields the protein CASSIRLEETQYF.

This clonotype was observed many times. This chain uses TRBV9 with TRBJ1-1; a weak D match, TRBD1 (5 bases). This CDR3 contains 14 residues. V was clipped by 0 bases and J by 6 bases, with 12 bases between them. Germline V gives CDR1 SGDLS, CDR2 YYNGEE. For the CDR3, the DNA is TGTGCCAGCAGCGTAGGGACAAAGGCCGCTGAAGCTTTCTTT. Its translation: CASSVGTKAAEAFF. Variable domain in full (rest from reference TRBV9 and TRBJ1-1): DSGVTQTPKHLITATGQRVTLRCSPRSGDLSVYWYQQSLDQGLQFLIQYYNGEERAKGNILERFSAQQFPDLHSELNLSSLELGDSALYFCASSVGTKAAEAFFGQGTRLTVV.